This is a list of T cell receptor beta chains from one sample in a study of control samples from healthy donors and cancer patients. The protocol was immunoSEQ multiplex PCR, while the TCRdb copy is restricted to in-frame clones and leaves out a portion. The table has approximately 87,000 clones, 85% to 90% seen once. Material for sequencing was blood. These receptors originate from a woman in her forties or fifties in good health. CDR3s include the opening cysteine and the closing phenylalanine or tryptophan. The D gene is left open where the match is weak. Where a row states a size, it is once, few, many or the class of an expanded clone; other rows omit it.

J gene | D gene | clone size | V gene | CDR3 DNA | CDR3 protein
TRBJ2-5 | - | - | TRBV10-3 | TGTGCCATCAGTGATTCGAATAGCGCAGAGACCCAGTACTTC | CAISDSNSAETQYF
TRBJ1-1 | - | - | TRBV6-5 | TGTGCCAGCAGACAGGGTAAGGACACTGAAGCTTTCTTT | CASRQGKDTEAFF
TRBJ2-5 | TRBD1 | - | TRBV6-2/TRBV6-3 | TGTGCCAGCAGTTCGCGGACAGGACGCCTCCAAGAGACCCAGTACTTC | CASSSRTGRLQETQYF
TRBJ2-2 | - | - | TRBV18 | TGTGCCAGCTCACCGGTATTAGGGCTACTGAACACCGGGGAGCTGTTTTTT | CASSPVLGLLNTGELFF
TRBJ2-1 | - | - | TRBV2 | TGTGCCAGCAGGGACCGCATACGGTCCAATGAGCAGTTCTTC | CASRDRIRSNEQFF
TRBJ1-1 | - | once | TRBV6-5 | TGTGCCAGCAGTTACGACCATATGAACACTGAAGCTTTCTTT | CASSYDHMNTEAFF
TRBJ2-3 | - | - | TRBV11-2 | TGTGCCAGCAGATTATCCGGACCCGGAGCGGGCACAGATACGCAGTATTTT | CASRLSGPGAGTDTQYF
TRBJ1-1 | TRBD1 | - | TRBV3-1/TRBV3-2 | TGTGCCAGCAGGCGAATTACAGGGGATGAAGCTTTCTTT | CASRRITGDEAFF
TRBJ1-6 | - | - | TRBV7-3 | TGTGCCAGCAGCTTAACCCCCGGGGGAAATTCACCCCTCCACTTT | CASSLTPGGNSPLHF
TRBJ2-5 | - | - | TRBV7-2 | TGTGCCAGCAGAGTAGGGTGGCGGCAAGAGACCCAGTACTTC | CASRVGWRQETQYF
TRBJ2-7 | - | few | TRBV29-1 | TGCAGCGCTGAGTCGAAGGGCTACGAGCAGTACTTC | CSAESKGYEQYF
TRBJ1-2 | - | - | TRBV4-3 | TGCGCCAGCAGCCAAGATCTGGCGGGGTTAGACTATGGCTACACCTTC | CASSQDLAGLDYGYTF
TRBJ1-1 | TRBD1 | - | TRBV9 | TGTGCCAGCAGCGTAGAGAGGGGGCGAGGAGCTTTCTTT | CASSVERGRGAFF
TRBJ2-3 | TRBD2 | - | TRBV18 | TGTGCCAGCGTTACCGGGACTAGCCAAAGCACAGATACGCAGTATTTT | CASVTGTSQSTDTQYF
TRBJ2-3 | - | - | TRBV19 | TGTGCCAGTAATAGGGGGGGGACTTTCACAGATACGCAGTATTTT | CASNRGGTFTDTQYF
TRBJ2-7 | - | many | TRBV7-9 | TGTGCCAGCGGCCACCAAAGTGACGAGCAGTACTTC | CASGHQSDEQYF
TRBJ2-1 | - | - | TRBV6-2/TRBV6-3 | TGTGCCAGCAGTTACGGGTGGGGATTTCTGACAAATGAGCAGTTCTTC | CASSYGWGFLTNEQFF
TRBJ1-3 | - | - | TRBV6-5 | TGTGCCAGCACCGGACAGAGGAGCTCTGGAAACACCATATATTTT | CASTGQRSSGNTIYF
TRBJ2-1 | TRBD2 | - | TRBV11-2 | TGTGCCAGCAGCCTTAGCGGGAATGTTTACAATGAGCAGTTCTTC | CASSLSGNVYNEQFF
TRBJ1-1 | - | once | TRBV4-1 | TGCGCCAGCAGCCAAGAAGAGGTCTACACTGAAGCTTTCTTT | CASSQEEVYTEAFF
TRBJ2-7 | TRBD1 | once | TRBV7-2 | TGTGCCAGCAGCTTGTATGGGACAGGGATCACCTACGAGCAGTACTTC | CASSLYGTGITYEQYF
TRBJ1-4 | - | - | TRBV4-1 | TGCGCCAGCGGCCAAGTTACGGATTTTAATGAAAAACTGTTTTTT | CASGQVTDFNEKLFF